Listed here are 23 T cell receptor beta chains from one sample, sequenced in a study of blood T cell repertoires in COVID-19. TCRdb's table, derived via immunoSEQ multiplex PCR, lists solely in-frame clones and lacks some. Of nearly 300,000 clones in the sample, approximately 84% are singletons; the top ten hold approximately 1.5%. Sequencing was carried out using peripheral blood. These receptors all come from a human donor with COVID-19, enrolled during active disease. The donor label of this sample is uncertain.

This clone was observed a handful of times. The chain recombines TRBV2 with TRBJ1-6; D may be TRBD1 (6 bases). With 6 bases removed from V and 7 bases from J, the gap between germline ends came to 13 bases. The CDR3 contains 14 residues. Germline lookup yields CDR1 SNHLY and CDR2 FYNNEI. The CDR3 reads CASRGTRGNSPLHF. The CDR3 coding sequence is TGTGCCAGCAGGGGGACAAGGGGAAATTCACCCCTCCACTTT.

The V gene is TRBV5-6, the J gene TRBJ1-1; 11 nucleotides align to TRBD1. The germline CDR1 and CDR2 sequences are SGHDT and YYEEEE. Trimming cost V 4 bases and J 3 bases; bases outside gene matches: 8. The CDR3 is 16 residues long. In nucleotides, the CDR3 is TGTGCCAGCAGCATGGACAGGGGGCGGGGTGACACTGAAGCTTTCTTT. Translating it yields CASSMDRGRGDTEAFF.

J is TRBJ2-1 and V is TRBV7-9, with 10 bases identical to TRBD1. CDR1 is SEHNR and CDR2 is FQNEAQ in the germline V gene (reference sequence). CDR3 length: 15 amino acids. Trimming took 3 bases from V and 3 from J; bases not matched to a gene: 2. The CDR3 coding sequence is TGTGCCAGCAGCTTGGGACAGGGGATCTACAATGAGCAGTTCTTC. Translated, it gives CASSLGQGIYNEQFF.

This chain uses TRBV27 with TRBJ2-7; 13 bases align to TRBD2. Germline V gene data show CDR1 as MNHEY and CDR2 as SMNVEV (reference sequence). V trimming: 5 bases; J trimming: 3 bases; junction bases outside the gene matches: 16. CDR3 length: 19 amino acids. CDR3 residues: CASSTTGTSGTLTNYEQYF. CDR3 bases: TGTGCCAGCAGTACCACGGGGACTAGCGGGACCCTCACCAACTACGAGCAGTACTTC.

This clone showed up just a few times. CDR3 DNA: TGCAGCGCGGCTAGAGCAGATACGCAGTATTTT. It codes for CSAARADTQYF. This chain links TRBV29-1 with TRBJ2-3; no reliable D call. With 7 bases removed from V and 4 bases from J, the gap between germline ends came to 9 bases. Germline V gene data show CDR1 as SQVTM and CDR2 as ANQGSEA. This CDR3 region has 11 residues.

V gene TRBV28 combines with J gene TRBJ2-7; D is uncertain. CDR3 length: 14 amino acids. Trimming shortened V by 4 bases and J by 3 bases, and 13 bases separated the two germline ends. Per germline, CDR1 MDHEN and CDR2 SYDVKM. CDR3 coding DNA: TGTGCCAGCAGTTCCGGTGCCCCCTTCTACGAGCAGTACTTC. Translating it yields CASSSGAPFYEQYF. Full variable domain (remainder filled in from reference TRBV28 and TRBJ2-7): DVKVTQSSRYLVKRTGEKVFLECVQDMDHENMFWYRQDPGLGLRLIYFSYDVKMKEKGDIPEGYSVSREKKERFSLILESASTNQTSMYLCASSSGAPFYEQYFGPGTRLTVT.

The CDR3 nucleotides are TGCGCCAGCAGCTTGGGACCGGACAGGGGGGAAAAACTGTTTTTT. It encodes CASSLGPDRGEKLFF. The V gene is TRBV5-1, the J gene TRBJ1-4, with TRBD1 matching over 10 bases. The V segment lost 0 bases and the J segment 8 bases; nucleotides outside the gene matches: 4. Per the germline V gene, CDR1 is SGHRS and CDR2 is YFSETQ. The CDR3 is 15 amino acids.

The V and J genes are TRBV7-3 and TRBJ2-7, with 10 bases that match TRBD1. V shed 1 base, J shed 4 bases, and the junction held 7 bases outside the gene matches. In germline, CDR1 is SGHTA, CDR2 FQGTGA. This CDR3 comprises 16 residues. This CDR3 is CASSLRDGTGVYEQYF. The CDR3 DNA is TGTGCCAGCAGCTTAAGAGACGGGACAGGGGTTTACGAGCAGTACTTC. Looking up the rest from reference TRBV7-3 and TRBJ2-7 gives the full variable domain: GAGVSQTPSNKVTEKGKYVELRCDPISGHTALYWYRQSLGQGPEFLIYFQGTGAADDSGLPNDRFFAVRPEGSVSTLKIQRTERGDSAVYLCASSLRDGTGVYEQYFGPGTRLTVT.

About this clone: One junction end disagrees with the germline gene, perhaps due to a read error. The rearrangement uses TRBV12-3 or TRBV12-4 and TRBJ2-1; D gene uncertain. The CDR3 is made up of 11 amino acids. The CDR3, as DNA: TGTGCCAACAGTTTGTACAGTGCGACGTTCTTC. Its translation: CANSLYSATFF.

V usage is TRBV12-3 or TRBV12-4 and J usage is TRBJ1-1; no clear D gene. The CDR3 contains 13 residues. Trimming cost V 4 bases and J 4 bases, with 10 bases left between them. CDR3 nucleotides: TGTGCCAGCAGTTCAGAGGCTCCCACTGAAGCTTTCTTT. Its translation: CASSSEAPTEAFF.

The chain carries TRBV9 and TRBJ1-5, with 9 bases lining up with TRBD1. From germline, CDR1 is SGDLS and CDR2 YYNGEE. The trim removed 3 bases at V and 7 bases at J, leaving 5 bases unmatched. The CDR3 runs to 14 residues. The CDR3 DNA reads TGTGCCAGCAGCGCGGGGACAGGGATCCAGCCCCAGCATTTT. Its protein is CASSAGTGIQPQHF.

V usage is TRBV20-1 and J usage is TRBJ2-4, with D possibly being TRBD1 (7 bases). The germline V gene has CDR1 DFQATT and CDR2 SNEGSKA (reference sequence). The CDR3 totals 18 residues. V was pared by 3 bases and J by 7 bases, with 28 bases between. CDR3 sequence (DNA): TGCAGTGCTAGTCGGGGGAGAGGGGGCGACGTGTCGATGAACATTCAGTACTTC. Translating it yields CSASRGRGGDVSMNIQYF.

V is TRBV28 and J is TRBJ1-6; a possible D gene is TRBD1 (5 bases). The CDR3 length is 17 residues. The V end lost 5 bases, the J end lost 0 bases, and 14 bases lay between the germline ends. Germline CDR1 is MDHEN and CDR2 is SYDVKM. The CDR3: CASSVQTGSSYNSPLHF. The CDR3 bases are TGTGCCAGCAGTGTTCAAACAGGAAGCTCCTATAATTCACCCCTCCACTTT.

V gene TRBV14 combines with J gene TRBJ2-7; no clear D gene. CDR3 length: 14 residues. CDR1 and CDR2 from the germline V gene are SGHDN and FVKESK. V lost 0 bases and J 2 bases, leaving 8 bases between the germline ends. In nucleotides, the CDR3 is TGTGCCAGCAGCCAAGAGGCCCAGGCCTACGAGCAGTACTTC. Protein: CASSQEAQAYEQYF.

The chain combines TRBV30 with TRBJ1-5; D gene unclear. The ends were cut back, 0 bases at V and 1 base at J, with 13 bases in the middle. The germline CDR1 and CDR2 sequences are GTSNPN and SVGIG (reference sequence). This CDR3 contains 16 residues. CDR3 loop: CAWSVPGGKSNQPQHF. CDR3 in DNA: TGTGCCTGGAGTGTACCGGGAGGGAAGAGCAATCAGCCCCAGCATTTT.

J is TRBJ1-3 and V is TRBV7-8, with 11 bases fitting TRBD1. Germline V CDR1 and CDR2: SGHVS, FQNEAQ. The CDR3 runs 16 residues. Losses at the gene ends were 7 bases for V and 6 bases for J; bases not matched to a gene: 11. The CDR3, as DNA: TGTGCCAGCAAGAGATTTCGGACAGGGGGCACAAACACCATATATTTT. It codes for CASKRFRTGGTNTIYF.

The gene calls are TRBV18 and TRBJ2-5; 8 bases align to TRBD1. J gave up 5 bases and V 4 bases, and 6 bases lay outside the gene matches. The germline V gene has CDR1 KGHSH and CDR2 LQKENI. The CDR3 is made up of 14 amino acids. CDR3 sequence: CASSRAGGGETQYF. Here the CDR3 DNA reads TGTGCCAGCTCACGAGCAGGGGGCGGGGAGACCCAGTACTTC.

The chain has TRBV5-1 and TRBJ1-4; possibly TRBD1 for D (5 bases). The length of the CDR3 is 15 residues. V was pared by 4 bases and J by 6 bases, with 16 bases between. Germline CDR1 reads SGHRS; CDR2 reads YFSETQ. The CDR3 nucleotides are TGCGCCAGCAGCCTCCGGCAGGGATGGGATGAAAAACTGTTTTTT. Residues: CASSLRQGWDEKLFF. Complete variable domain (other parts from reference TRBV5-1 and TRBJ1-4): KAGVTQTPRYLIKTRGQQVTLSCSPISGHRSVSWYQQTPGQGLQFLFEYFSETQRNKGNFPGRFSGRQFSNSRSEMNVSTLELGDSALYLCASSLRQGWDEKLFFGSGTQLSVL.

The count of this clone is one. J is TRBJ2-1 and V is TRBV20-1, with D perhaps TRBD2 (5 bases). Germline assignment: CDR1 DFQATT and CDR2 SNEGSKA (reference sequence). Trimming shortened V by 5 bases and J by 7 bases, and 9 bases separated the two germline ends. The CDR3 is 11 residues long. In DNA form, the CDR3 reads TGCAGTGCTCAGGACTGGAATGAGCAGTTCTTC. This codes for CSAQDWNEQFF.

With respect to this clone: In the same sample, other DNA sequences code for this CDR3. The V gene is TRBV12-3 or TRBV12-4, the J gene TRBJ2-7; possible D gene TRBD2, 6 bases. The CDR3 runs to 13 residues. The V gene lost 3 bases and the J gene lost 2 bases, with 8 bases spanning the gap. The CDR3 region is CASSLGGPYEQYF. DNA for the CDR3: TGTGCCAGCAGTTTGGGAGGACCCTACGAGCAGTACTTC.

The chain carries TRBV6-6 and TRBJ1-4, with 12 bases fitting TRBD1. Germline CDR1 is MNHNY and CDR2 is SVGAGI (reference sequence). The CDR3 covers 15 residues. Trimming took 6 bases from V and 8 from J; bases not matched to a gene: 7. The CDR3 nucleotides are TGTGCCAGCAGAGGGACAGGGGGCCTGAGGGAAAAACTGTTTTTT. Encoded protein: CASRGTGGLREKLFF.

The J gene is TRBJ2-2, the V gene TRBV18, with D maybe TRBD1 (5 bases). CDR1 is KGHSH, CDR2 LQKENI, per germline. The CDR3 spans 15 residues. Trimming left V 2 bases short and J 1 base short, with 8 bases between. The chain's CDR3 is CASSPYRLNTGELFF. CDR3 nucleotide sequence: TGTGCCAGCTCACCATACAGGCTGAACACCGGGGAGCTGTTTTTT.

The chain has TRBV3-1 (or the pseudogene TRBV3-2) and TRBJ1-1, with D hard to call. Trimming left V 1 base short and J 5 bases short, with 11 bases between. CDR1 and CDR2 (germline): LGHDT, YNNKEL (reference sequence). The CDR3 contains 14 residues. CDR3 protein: CASSQAGKGTEAFF. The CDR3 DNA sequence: TGTGCCAGCAGCCAAGCGGGGAAAGGGACTGAAGCTTTCTTT.